The 27 T cell receptor beta chains given below trace back to one sample, sequenced in a study of long-term antiretroviral therapy in people with HIV (dated by TCRdb to between 2021 and 2024). The immunoSEQ hsTCRB v3.0 assay was used at survey level resolution to sequence the TRB variable region. Drawn from immuneACCESS, this table holds only the in-frame rearrangements with V and J called that TCRdb kept. Clones are partly lost; checked studies trace under half to an unresolved V gene and leave the rest unexplained. This sample lists 40,000 or so clones; roughly four fifths were detected once. The ten largest clonotypes hold over 10% of the sample. Sequences were derived from unsorted PBMCs, sampled 0.3 years after starting antiretroviral therapy. Every receptor here comes from a man in his late teens or twenties with HIV.

This rearrangement joins TRBV19 to TRBJ1-5, with 7 nucleotides matching TRBD1. Germline values: CDR1 LNHDA, CDR2 SQIVND (reference sequence). V lost 7 bases to trimming and J lost 3 bases; unmatched junction nucleotides: 15. There are 17 residues in the CDR3. The CDR3 loop is CASTYSTGRYLNQPQHF. Here the CDR3 DNA reads TGTGCCAGTACCTATTCGACAGGGAGGTATCTCAATCAGCCCCAGCATTTT.

The chain has TRBV4-3 and TRBJ2-3; TRBD1 matches at 10 bases. With 0 bases clipped from V and 4 bases from J, the junction kept 7 bases outside the gene matches. The CDR3 spans 17 residues. The germline V gene encodes CDR1 LGHNA and CDR2 YSLEER. The CDR3 region has the DNA TGCGCCAGCAGCCAAGACCGGGACAGGGGTATTGCAGATACGCAGTATTTT. The encoded protein is CASSQDRDRGIADTQYF.

The chain employs TRBV19 and TRBJ1-1; D may be TRBD1 (6 bases). CDR3 size: 14 residues. Germline values: CDR1 LNHDA, CDR2 SQIVND (reference sequence). The ends were cut back, 3 bases at V and 5 bases at J, with 13 bases in the middle. CDR3 region: CASSIIGGRTEAFF. CDR3 coding DNA: TGTGCCAGTAGTATTATAGGGGGAAGGACTGAAGCTTTCTTT.

V and J are TRBV4-1 and TRBJ2-1, with D perhaps matching TRBD1 or TRBD2 (5 bases each). The germline CDR1 and CDR2 sequences are MGHRA and YSYEKL. V lost 4 bases and J lost 1, with 23 bases in between. The CDR3 contains 19 residues. CDR3 coding DNA: TGCGCCAGCAGCCCACGAGGGACGTCGGAAATAAGTTCCTACAATGAGCAGTTCTTC. This gives the protein CASSPRGTSEISSYNEQFF.

This clone turned up a few times. The rearrangement joins TRBV5-1 to TRBJ2-3; 9 nucleotides line up with TRBD1. The junction had 9 bases not matched to a gene; V was cut back by 4 bases and J by 6 bases. CDR1 and CDR2 from the germline V gene are SGHRS and YFSETQ. The CDR3 extends over 15 amino acids. Here the CDR3 DNA reads TGCGCCAGCAGCCGGGGACAGGGCTGGTTGGATACGCAGTATTTT. It encodes CASSRGQGWLDTQYF.

The CDR3 DNA is TGTGCCAGCAGTTTTCGGCGGATCCTGCGAGGGAACATTCAGTACTTC. It translates to CASSFRRILRGNIQYF. V and J are TRBV28 and TRBJ2-4; a possible D gene is TRBD2 (5 bases). The CDR3 contains 16 residues. V was cut by 3 bases and J by 7 bases, with 19 bases left in between. The V gene's germline CDR1 is MDHEN and CDR2 SYDVKM.

The chain couples TRBV11-1 to TRBJ2-1, with 14 bases that match TRBD2. The V and J ends lost 3 bases and 7 bases, in that order; junction bases with no gene match: 5. CDR3 length equals 16 residues. CDR1 is SGHAT and CDR2 is FQDESV in the germline V gene (reference sequence). As DNA, the CDR3 is TGTGCCAGCAGCTTGGAAGGGACTAGCGGGAGAAATGAGCAGTTCTTC. It translates to CASSLEGTSGRNEQFF.

The chain combines TRBV7-2 with TRBJ1-1, with D uncertain. Trimming pared 1 base from V and 1 base from J, leaving 10 bases between. This CDR3 comprises 15 residues. The germline CDR1 and CDR2 sequences are SGHTA and FQGNSA. CDR3: CASSLVSSANTEAFF. The CDR3 DNA sequence: TGTGCCAGCAGCTTAGTTTCCTCGGCGAACACTGAAGCTTTCTTT. The full variable domain, completed using reference TRBV7-2 and TRBJ1-1, is GAGVSQSPSNKVTEKGKDVELRCDPISGHTALYWYRQSLGQGLEFLIYFQGNSAPDKSGLPSDRFSAERTGGSVSTLTIQRTQQEDSAVYLCASSLVSSANTEAFFGQGTRLTVV.

This clone showed up just once. The chain links TRBV4-1 to TRBJ1-2; 10 bases line up with TRBD1. CDR1 is MGHRA and CDR2 is YSYEKL in the germline V gene. Trimming cost V 1 base and J 2 bases; bases outside gene matches: 1. The CDR3 loop spans 15 amino acids. CDR3 region: CASSQGTGGNYGYTF. For the CDR3, the DNA is TGCGCCAGCAGCCAAGGGACAGGGGGAAACTATGGCTACACCTTC.

V gene TRBV29-1 combines with J gene TRBJ1-2; unclear D gene. Trimming took off 0 bases at V and 4 bases at J, with 15 bases between the two ends. CDR3 length: 15 residues. Germline-derived CDR1 and CDR2 are SQVTM and ANQGSEA. CDR3 coding DNA: TGCAGCGTTGAAGATTCCCACGGCTTTCTCTATGGCTACACCTTC. It is translated as CSVEDSHGFLYGYTF.

The CDR3 DNA is TGTGCCAGCAGCACCGGGACTAGCAGAAGGGCAGATACGCAGTATTTT. Residues: CASSTGTSRRADTQYF. V and J are TRBV7-3 and TRBJ2-3, with 9 bases matching TRBD2. Per the germline V gene, CDR1 is SGHTA and CDR2 is FQGTGA. V lost 5 bases and J lost 4; bases outside the gene matches: 10. This CDR3 is 16 amino acids long.

J is TRBJ2-2 and V is TRBV5-4; 10 bases map to TRBD1. The CDR3 is 15 residues long. From germline, CDR1 is SGHNT and CDR2 YYREEE (reference sequence). The junction had 3 bases not matched to a gene; V was cut back by 0 bases and J by 7 bases. The CDR3 DNA follows: TGTGCCAGCAGCTTGGGACAGGGGGCAATCGGGGAGCTGTTTTTT. It translates to CASSLGQGAIGELFF. Supplemented by reference TRBV5-4 and TRBJ2-2, the full variable domain reads ETGVTQSPTHLIKTRGQQVTLRCSSQSGHNTVSWYQQALGQGPQFIFQYYREEENGRGNFPPRFSGLQFPNYSSELNVNALELDDSALYLCASSLGQGAIGELFFGEGSRLTVL.

The V gene is TRBV5-1, the J gene TRBJ2-3; tentatively, D is TRBD2 (5 bases). Germline CDR1 reads SGHRS; CDR2 reads YFSETQ. The V end was cut by 0 bases, the J end by 3 bases, with 11 bases between. There are 15 residues in the CDR3. The CDR3 loop reads CASSLDPAETDTQYF. CDR3 sequence (DNA): TGCGCCAGCAGCTTGGATCCAGCGGAGACAGATACGCAGTATTTT.

This clone was counted a single time. V gene TRBV27 combines with J gene TRBJ2-7; 8 nucleotides agree with TRBD2. V was pared by 3 bases and J by 1 base, with 2 bases of the junction left unmatched. The germline V gene has CDR1 MNHEY and CDR2 SMNVEV (reference sequence). CDR3 size: 14 residues. The CDR3 loop reads CASSFAGGSYEQYF. CDR3 in DNA: TGTGCCAGCAGTTTTGCGGGAGGTTCCTACGAGCAGTACTTC.

The V and J genes are TRBV18 and TRBJ1-1, with D uncertain. CDR3 size: 12 residues. Trimming took off 6 bases at V and 1 base at J, with 6 bases between the two ends. CDR1 KGHSH and CDR2 LQKENI come from the germline V gene. CDR3 nucleotide sequence: TGTGCCAGCTCTACAGCGAACACTGAAGCTTTCTTT. Its protein product is CASSTANTEAFF. Using reference TRBV18 and TRBJ1-1 for the parts outside the CDR3, the full variable domain is NAGVMQNPRHLVRRRGQEARLRCSPMKGHSHVYWYRQLPEEGLKFMVYLQKENIIDESGMPKERFSAEFPKEGPSILRIQQVVRGDSAAYFCASSTANTEAFFGQGTRLTVV.

This clone was seen just once. This sequence joins TRBV4-2 and TRBJ2-3; 8 nucleotides align to TRBD2. With 8 bases clipped from V and 1 base from J, the junction kept 11 bases outside the gene matches. The V gene's germline CDR1 is LGHNA and CDR2 YNFKEQ. The CDR3 contains 16 residues. This CDR3 is CASSSKLGLGTDTQYF. The CDR3 bases are TGTGCCAGCTCCTCAAAGTTGGGACTAGGCACAGATACGCAGTATTTT.

The gene calls are TRBV4-1 and TRBJ2-6; TRBD2 is a possible D gene (5 bases). This CDR3 region has 16 residues. The V gene lost 4 bases and the J gene lost 3 bases, with 13 bases spanning the gap. Germline loops: CDR1 MGHRA, CDR2 YSYEKL. The CDR3 DNA is TGCGCCAGCAGCCCTTTATCCGGGAATGGGGCCAACGTCCTGACTTTC. The encoded protein is CASSPLSGNGANVLTF.

The CDR3 loop reads CASSLAGGRELQYF. The CDR3 DNA reads TGTGCCAGCAGCTTAGCGGGGGGGCGTGAGTTGCAGTACTTC. V gene TRBV7-2 combines with J gene TRBJ2-7; a weak D match, TRBD2 (7 bases). CDR1 is SGHTA and CDR2 is FQGNSA in the germline V gene. The V and J ends lost 0 bases and 9 bases respectively, with 15 bases between them. The length of the CDR3 is 14 residues.

The table lists this clone with a count of one. The rearrangement links TRBV6-1 to TRBJ2-1; 9 bases are a match to TRBD1. With V trimmed by 3 bases and J by 8 bases, 8 bases remained unmatched. Germline loops: CDR1 MNHNS, CDR2 SASEGT. This CDR3 is 15 amino acids long. The CDR3 DNA reads as TGTGCCAGCAGTGAGGGACAGGGTGGGTTCGATGAGCAGTTCTTC. The encoded protein is CASSEGQGGFDEQFF.

The CDR3 DNA follows: TGTGCCAGTAGTACCGCAGTGGGGGGCTATGGCTACACCTTC. Protein: CASSTAVGGYGYTF. The chain uses TRBV19 and TRBJ1-2; maybe TRBD1 (5 bases). The V and J ends lost 4 bases and 4 bases respectively, with 13 bases between them. In germline, CDR1 is LNHDA, CDR2 SQIVND (reference sequence). The CDR3 length is 14 residues. The full variable domain, completed using reference TRBV19 and TRBJ1-2, is DGGITQSPKYLFRKEGQNVTLSCEQNLNHDAMYWYRQDPGQGLRLIYYSQIVNDFQKGDIAEGYSVSREKKESFPLTVTSAQKNPTAFYLCASSTAVGGYGYTFGSGTRLTVV.

The CDR3 DNA is TGTGCCAGCAATATCGGCGGCAGTGTGGACTACGAGCAGTACTTC. Protein product: CASNIGGSVDYEQYF. This chain joins TRBV13 and TRBJ2-7; D call uncertain. Germline V CDR1 and CDR2: PRHDT, FYEKMQ (reference sequence). V was cut by 7 bases and J by 3 bases, with 19 bases left in between. The CDR3 is 15 amino acids.

The chain combines TRBV2 with TRBJ2-5; 10 nucleotides align to TRBD2. The germline V gene has CDR1 SNHLY and CDR2 FYNNEI. Trimming took 6 bases from V and 9 from J; bases not matched to a gene: 19. There are 17 residues in the CDR3. CDR3 DNA sequence: TGTGCCAGCAGGGGTGGACTAGCGGTTGGGCAACTCCCGGCCCAGTACTTC. Translated: CASRGGLAVGQLPAQYF.

CDR3 bases: TGTGCCAGCAGCTTGGCCAGGTTCTTGGACGAGCAGTACTTC. It yields the protein CASSLARFLDEQYF. The chain combines TRBV5-5 with TRBJ2-7; D unresolved. The CDR3 runs 14 residues. From germline, CDR1 is SGHKS and CDR2 YYEKEE (reference sequence). The V gene lost 0 bases and the J gene lost 5 bases, with 12 bases spanning the gap.

The chain uses TRBV7-8 and TRBJ2-5; D tentatively reads TRBD1 or TRBD2 (6 bases each). Germline loops: CDR1 SGHVS, CDR2 FQNEAQ. CDR3 size: 14 residues. V lost 7 bases and J 4 bases, leaving 16 bases between the germline ends. The CDR3 protein is CASNPEGGVETQYF. CDR3 in DNA: TGTGCCAGCAACCCGGAGGGGGGTGTAGAGACCCAGTACTTC.

A word on this clone: At one boundary the junction diverges from the germline segment, which might be a read error. The chain combines TRBV27 with TRBJ2-3; 8 bases fit TRBD1. Germline CDR1 reads MNHEY; CDR2 reads SMNVEV (reference sequence). This CDR3 is built from 17 residues. This chain's CDR3 is CVSSGQGLGNRTDTQYF. The CDR3 bases are TGTGTCAGCAGTGGACAGGGACTTGGAAACCGCACAGATACGCAGTATTTT.

The chain couples TRBV19 to TRBJ1-6; 7 bases map to TRBD1. CDR3 size: 12 residues. Unmatched junction bases numbered 10, after V lost 10 bases and J lost 13 bases. Germline V gene lookup returns CDR1 LNHDA and CDR2 SQIVND (reference sequence). This CDR3 is CATRQGILPLHF. The CDR3 nucleotides are TGTGCCACCCGACAGGGCATTTTGCCCCTCCACTTT.

The chain combines TRBV18 with TRBJ2-1; 7 bases agree with TRBD2. V gave up 3 bases and J gave up 0 bases; unmatched junction bases: 5. Looked up from germline, CDR1 is KGHSH and CDR2 is LQKENI. The CDR3 has 16 amino acids. In DNA, the CDR3 is TGTGCCAGCTCACCTCCTAGCGGACACTCCTACAATGAGCAGTTCTTC. Translating gives CASSPPSGHSYNEQFF.